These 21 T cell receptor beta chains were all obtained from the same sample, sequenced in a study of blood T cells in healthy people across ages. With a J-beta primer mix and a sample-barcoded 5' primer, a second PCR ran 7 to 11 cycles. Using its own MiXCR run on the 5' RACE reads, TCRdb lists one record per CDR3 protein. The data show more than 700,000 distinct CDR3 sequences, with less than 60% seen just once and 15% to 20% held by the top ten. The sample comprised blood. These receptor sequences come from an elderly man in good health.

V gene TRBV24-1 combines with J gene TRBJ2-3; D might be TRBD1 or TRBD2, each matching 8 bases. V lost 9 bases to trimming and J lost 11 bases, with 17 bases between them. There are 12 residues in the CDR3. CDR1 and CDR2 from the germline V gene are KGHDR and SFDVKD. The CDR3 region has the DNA TGTGCCACCCAAGCGGGGGACAGGCGGCAGTATTTT. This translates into CATQAGDRRQYF.

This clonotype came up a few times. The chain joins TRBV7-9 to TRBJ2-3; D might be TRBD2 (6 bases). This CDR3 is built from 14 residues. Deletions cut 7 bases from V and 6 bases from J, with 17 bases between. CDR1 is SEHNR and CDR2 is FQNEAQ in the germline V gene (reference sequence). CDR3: CASTLSGTADTQYF. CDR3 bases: TGTGCCAGCACCCTCTCCGGGACTGCGGATACGCAGTATTTT.

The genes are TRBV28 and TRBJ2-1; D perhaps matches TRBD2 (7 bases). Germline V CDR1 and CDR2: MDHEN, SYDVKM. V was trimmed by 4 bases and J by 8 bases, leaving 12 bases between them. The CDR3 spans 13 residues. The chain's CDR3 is CASSSGGGDEQFF. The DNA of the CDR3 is TGTGCCAGCAGTTCGGGCGGGGGCGATGAGCAGTTCTTC. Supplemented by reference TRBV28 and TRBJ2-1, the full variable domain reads DVKVTQSSRYLVKRTGEKVFLECVQDMDHENMFWYRQDPGLGLRLIYFSYDVKMKEKGDIPEGYSVSREKKERFSLILESASTNQTSMYLCASSSGGGDEQFFGPGTRLTVL.

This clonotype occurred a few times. The DNA of the CDR3 is TGTGCCAGCAGTTTGGGTATCGGCGGGGGCACAGATACGCAGTATTTT. Its translation is CASSLGIGGGTDTQYF. The chain links TRBV12-3 or TRBV12-4 to TRBJ2-3; possible D gene TRBD2, 6 bases. V gave up 3 bases and J gave up 1 base, with 14 bases separating them. CDR3 length: 16 amino acids.

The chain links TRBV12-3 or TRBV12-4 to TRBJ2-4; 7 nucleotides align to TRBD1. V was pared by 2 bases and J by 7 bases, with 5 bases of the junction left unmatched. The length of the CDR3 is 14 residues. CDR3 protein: CASSLSTQGNIQYF. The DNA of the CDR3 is TGTGCCAGCAGTTTATCCACACAGGGGAACATTCAGTACTTC.

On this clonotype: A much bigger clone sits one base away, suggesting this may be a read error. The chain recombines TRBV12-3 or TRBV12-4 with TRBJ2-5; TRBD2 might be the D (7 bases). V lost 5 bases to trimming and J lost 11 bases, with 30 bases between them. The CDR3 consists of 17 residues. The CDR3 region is CASSASGGGSHYNEQYF. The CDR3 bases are TGTGCCAGCAGTGCATCGGGGGGCGGGAGTCACTACAATGAGCAGTACTTC.

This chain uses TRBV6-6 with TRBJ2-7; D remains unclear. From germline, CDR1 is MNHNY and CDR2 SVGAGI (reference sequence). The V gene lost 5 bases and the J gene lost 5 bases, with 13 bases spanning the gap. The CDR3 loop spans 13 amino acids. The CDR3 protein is CASSIHGVHEQYF. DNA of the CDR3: TGTGCCAGCAGTATACACGGCGTCCACGAGCAGTACTTC.

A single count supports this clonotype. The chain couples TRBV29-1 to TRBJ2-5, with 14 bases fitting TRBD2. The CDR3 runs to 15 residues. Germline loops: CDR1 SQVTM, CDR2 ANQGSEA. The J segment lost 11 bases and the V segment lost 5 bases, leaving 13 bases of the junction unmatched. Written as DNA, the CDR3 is TGCAGCGTTCTAGGACTAGCGGGAGGCAACAATGAGCAGTACTTC. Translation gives CSVLGLAGGNNEQYF.

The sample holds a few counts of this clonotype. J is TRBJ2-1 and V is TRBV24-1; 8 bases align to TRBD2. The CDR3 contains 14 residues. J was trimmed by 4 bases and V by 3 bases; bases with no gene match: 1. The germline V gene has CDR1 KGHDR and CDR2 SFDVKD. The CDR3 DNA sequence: TGTGCCACCAGTGATGCGGGAGGTTACAATGAGCAGTTCTTC. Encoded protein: CATSDAGGYNEQFF.

The CDR3 DNA is TGTGCCAGCATCAGGGAGGGTAGTTCACCCCTCCACTTT. The encoded protein is CASIREGSSPLHF. This rearrangement joins TRBV2 to TRBJ1-6; weak D call: TRBD1 (5 bases). This CDR3 is 13 amino acids long. Germline CDR1 reads SNHLY; CDR2 reads FYNNEI. V was trimmed by 7 bases and J by 9 bases, leaving 13 bases between them.

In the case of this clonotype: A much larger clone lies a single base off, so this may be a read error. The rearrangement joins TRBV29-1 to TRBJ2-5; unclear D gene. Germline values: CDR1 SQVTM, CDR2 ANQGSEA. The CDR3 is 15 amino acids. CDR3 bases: TGCAGCGTTGAAGATCAGCACTCGTACCAAGAGATCCAGTACTTC. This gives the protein CSVEDQHSYQEIQYF. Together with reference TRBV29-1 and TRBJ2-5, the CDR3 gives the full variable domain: SAVISQKPSRDICQRGTSLTIQCQVDSQVTMMFWYRQQPGQSLTLIATANQGSEATYESGFVIDKFPISRPNLTFSTLTVSNMSPEDSSIYLCSVEDQHSYQEIQYFGPGTRLLVL.

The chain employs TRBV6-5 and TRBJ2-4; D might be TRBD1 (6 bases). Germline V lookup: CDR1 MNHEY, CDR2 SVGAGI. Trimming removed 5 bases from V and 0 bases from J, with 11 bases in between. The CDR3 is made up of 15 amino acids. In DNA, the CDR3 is TGTGCCAGCAGTAATACAGGGATAGCCAAAAACATTCAGTACTTC. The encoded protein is CASSNTGIAKNIQYF.

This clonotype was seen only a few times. In DNA, the CDR3 is TGTGCCAGCAGCTTACGAGACCGGACCTACGAGCAGTACTTC. Translation gives CASSLRDRTYEQYF. The chain joins TRBV11-3 to TRBJ2-7; D is ambiguous. The CDR3 is 14 residues long. Trimming shortened V by 2 bases and J by 2 bases, and 10 bases separated the two germline ends. Looked up from germline, CDR1 is SGHNT and CDR2 is YENEEA.

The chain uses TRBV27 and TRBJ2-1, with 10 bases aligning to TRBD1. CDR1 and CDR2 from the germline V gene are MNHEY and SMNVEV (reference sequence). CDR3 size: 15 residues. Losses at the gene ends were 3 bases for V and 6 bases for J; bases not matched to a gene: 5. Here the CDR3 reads CASSLGQGQGNEQFF. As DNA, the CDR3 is TGTGCCAGCAGTTTGGGACAGGGGCAGGGCAATGAGCAGTTCTTC.

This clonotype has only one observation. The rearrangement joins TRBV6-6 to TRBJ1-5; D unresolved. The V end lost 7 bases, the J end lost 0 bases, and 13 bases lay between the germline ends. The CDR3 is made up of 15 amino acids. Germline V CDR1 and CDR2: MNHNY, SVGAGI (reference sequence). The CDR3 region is CASTPNTISNQPQHF. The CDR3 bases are TGTGCCAGCACCCCAAACACAATTAGCAATCAGCCCCAGCATTTT.

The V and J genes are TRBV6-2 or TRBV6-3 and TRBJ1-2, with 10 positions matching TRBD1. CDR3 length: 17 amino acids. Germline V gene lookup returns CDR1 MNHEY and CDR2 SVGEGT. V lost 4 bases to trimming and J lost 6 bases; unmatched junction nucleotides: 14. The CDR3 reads CASSLQGTGDRRNGYTF. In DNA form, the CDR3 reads TGTGCCAGCAGTTTACAAGGGACAGGGGACCGGCGGAATGGCTACACCTTC.

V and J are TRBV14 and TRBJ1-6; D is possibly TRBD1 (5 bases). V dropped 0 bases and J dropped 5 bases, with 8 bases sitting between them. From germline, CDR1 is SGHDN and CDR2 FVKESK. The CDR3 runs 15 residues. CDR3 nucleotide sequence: TGTGCCAGCAGCCAAGAGAGGGGTAATAATTCACCCCTCCACTTT. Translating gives CASSQERGNNSPLHF.

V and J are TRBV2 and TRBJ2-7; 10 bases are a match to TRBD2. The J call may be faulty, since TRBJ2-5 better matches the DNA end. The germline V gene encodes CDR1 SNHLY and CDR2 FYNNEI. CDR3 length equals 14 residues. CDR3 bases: TGTGCCAGCAACGGACTAGCGGAACTAGAGACCCAGTACTTC. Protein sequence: CASNGLAELETQYF.

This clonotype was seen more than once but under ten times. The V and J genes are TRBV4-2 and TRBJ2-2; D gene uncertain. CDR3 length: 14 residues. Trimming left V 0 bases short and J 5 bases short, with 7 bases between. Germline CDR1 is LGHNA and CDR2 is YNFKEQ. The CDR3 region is CASSQDMQTGELFF. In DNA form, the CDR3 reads TGTGCCAGCAGCCAAGATATGCAGACCGGGGAGCTGTTTTTT.

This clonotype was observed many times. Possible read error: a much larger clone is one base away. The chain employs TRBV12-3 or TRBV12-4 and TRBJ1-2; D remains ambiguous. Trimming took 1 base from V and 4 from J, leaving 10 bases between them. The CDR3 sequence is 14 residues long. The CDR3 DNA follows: TGTGCCAGCAGTTTAGGAAGCCAGACCTATGGCTACACCTTC. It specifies CASSLGSQTYGYTF.

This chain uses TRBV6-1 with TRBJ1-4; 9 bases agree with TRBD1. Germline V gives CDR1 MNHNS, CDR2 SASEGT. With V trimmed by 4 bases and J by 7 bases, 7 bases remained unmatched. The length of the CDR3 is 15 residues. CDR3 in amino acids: CASSGEQGASEKLFF. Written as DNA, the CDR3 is TGTGCCAGCAGTGGCGAACAGGGGGCAAGTGAAAAACTGTTTTTT.